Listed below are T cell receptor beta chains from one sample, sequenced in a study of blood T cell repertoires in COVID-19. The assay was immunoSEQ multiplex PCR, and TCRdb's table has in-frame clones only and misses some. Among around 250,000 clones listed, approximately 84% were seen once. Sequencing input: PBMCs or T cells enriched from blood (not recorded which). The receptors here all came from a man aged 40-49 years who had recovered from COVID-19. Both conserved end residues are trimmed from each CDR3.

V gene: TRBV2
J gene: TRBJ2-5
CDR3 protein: ASSEWSDQETQY

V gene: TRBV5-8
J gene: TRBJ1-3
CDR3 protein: ASSSKDSSGNTIY

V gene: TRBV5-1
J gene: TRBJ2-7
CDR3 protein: ASSGTSATYEQY

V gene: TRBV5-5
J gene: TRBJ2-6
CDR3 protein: ASSLAVTSGANVLT

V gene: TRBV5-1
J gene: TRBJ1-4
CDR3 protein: ASSKQGDEKLF

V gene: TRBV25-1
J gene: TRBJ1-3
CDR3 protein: ASHRSGSDTIY

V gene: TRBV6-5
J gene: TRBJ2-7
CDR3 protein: ASKSRTSSYEQY

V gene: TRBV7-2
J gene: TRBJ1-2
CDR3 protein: ASSLGIIQGYGYT

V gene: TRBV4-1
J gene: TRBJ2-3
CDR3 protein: ASSHLLAGTDTQY

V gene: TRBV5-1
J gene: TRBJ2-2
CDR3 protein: ASHPGRDSSIGTGELF

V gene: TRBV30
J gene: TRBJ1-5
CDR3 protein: AWSPGTEAQPQH

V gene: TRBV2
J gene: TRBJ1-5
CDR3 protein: ASTPGGAGQPQH

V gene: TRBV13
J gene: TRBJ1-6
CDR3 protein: ASSLLGQGHSPLH

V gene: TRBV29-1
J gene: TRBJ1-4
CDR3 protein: SVAARGGNEKLF

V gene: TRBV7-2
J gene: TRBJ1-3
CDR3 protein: ASSPDRRNTIY

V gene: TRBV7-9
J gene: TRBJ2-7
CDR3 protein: ASSLTPGLADEQY

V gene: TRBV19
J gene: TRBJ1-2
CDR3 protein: ASSGTGGLYGYT

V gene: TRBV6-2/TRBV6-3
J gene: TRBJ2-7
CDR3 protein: ASSPRRAGNEQY

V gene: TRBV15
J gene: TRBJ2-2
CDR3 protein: ATKLGASTGELF

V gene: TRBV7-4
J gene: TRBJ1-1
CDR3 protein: ASRPGQVYTEAF

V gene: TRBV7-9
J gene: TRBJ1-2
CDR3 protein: ASSSPAGTGVDYGYT

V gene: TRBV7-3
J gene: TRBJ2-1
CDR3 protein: ASSLGGSLAEQF

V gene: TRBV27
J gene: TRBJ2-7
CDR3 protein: ASSLFRAPYEQY

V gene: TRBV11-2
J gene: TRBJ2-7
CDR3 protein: ASNRVGTGQGEQY

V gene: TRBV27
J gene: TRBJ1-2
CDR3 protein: ASSLWGGRGYT

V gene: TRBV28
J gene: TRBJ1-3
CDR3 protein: ASSLGGTTGNTIY

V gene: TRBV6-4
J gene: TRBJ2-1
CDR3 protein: ARDRDNEQF

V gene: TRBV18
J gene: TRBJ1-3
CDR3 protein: ASSPGAVSGNTIY

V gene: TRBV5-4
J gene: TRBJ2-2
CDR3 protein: ASSFGRDSSTGELF

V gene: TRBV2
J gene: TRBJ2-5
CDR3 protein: ASSEEGRETQY